A single T cell receptor beta chain is shown here with its context. Its specificity is unknown. Each CDR3 protein is one row after TCRdb ran MiXCR on the 5' RACE reads. The sample consists of about 390,000 distinct CDR3 sequences, roughly 15% of them appearing once. The entry originates in a study of T-cell memory formation after mild COVID-19. V was pared by 6 bases and J by 9 bases, with 18 bases of the junction left unmatched. The CDR3 extends over 16 amino acids. The germline V gene has CDR1 DFQATT and CDR2 SNEGSKA (reference sequence). Study outcomes and limitations: Contracting CD8+ clones were enriched in EMRA, CD4+ mainly in CM and EM.

The sequenced material came from PBMCs or a T cell subset sorted from them (not recorded which). The chain links TRBV20-1 to TRBJ2-7, with 12 positions matching TRBD2. The source of this sequence is a man between 18 and 29 years old who had mild COVID-19 (a few samples of this study predate the infection). Cell type and time point are not known. CDR3 DNA sequence: TGCAGTGCCAGCCTGACTAGCGGGGGATCCCTACCCGGGCAGTACTTC. Residues: CSASLTSGGSLPGQYF.